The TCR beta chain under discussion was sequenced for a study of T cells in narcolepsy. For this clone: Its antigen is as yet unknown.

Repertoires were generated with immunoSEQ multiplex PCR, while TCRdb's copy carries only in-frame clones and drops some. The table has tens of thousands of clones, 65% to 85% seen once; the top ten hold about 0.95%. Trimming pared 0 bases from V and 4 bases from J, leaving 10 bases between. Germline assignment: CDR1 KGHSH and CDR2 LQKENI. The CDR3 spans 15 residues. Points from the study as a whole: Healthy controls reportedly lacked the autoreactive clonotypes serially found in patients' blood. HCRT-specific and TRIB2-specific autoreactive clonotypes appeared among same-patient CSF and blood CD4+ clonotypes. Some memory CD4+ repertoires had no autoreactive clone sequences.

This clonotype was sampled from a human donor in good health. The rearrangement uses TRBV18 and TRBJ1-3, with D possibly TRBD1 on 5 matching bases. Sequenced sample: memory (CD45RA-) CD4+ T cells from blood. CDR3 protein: CASSPPGRVGNTIYF. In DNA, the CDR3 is TGTGCCAGCTCACCACCGGGACGCGTGGGAAACACCATATATTTT.